This TCR beta chain was observed in a study of blood T cell repertoires in COVID-19. Study context: Material from acute and convalescent COVID-19 was sourced from the United States, Italy and Spain. PBMCs, B-cell-depleted T cells, or T cells provided the cDNA or gDNA that made up the material.

The CDR3 length is 16 residues. Losses at the gene ends were 3 bases for V and 6 bases for J; bases not matched to a gene: 9. Germline V gene data show CDR1 as SGHRS and CDR2 as YFSETQ. As handled by the study authors: Reference gene primers were amplified, and this amplification served to estimate nucleated cell counts. The protocol was immunoSEQ multiplex PCR, while the TCRdb copy is restricted to in-frame clones and leaves out a portion. Clone size and V and J calls were adopted from that table, with D and trimming inferred from the DNA. The sample lists about 140,000 clones, about four fifths occurring once.

This clonotype was obtained from a human donor in a cohort sampled during active COVID-19. This chain connects TRBV5-1 to TRBJ2-1, with 10 positions matching TRBD2. The sequencing sample was made of peripheral blood. Written as DNA, the CDR3 is TGCGCCAGCAGCTCTAGGGGTAGCGGGGGGACCAATGAGCAGTTCTTC. Amino acid sequence: CASSSRGSGGTNEQFF. Variable domain in full (rest from reference TRBV5-1 and TRBJ2-1): KAGVTQTPRYLIKTRGQQVTLSCSPISGHRSVSWYQQTPGQGLQFLFEYFSETQRNKGNFPGRFSGRQFSNSRSEMNVSTLELGDSALYLCASSSRGSGGTNEQFFGPGTRLTVL.